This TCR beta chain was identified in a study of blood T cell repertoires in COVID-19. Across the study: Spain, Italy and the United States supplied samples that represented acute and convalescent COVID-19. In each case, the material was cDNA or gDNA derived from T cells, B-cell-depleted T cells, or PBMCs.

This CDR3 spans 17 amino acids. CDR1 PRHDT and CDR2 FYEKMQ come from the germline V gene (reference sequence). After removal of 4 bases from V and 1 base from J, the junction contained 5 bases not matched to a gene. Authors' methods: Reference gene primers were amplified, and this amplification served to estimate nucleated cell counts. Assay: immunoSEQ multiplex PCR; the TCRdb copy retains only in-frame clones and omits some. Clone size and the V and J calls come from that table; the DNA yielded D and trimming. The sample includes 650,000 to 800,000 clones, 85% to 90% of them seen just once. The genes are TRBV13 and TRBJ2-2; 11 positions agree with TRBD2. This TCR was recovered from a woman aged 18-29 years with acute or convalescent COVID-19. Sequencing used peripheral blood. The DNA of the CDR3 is TGTGCCAGCAGCTACCCTAGCGGGGGGCGGAACACCGGGGAGCTGTTTTTT. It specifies CASSYPSGGRNTGELFF.